This TCR beta chain is drawn from a study of cytomegalovirus exposure and HLA in healthy donors. The assay was immunoSEQ multiplex PCR, and TCRdb's table has in-frame clones only and misses some. The profile shows roughly 56,000 clones, about 93% of them singletons. Germline V gene lookup returns CDR1 MNHNY and CDR2 SVGAGI (reference sequence). Trimming took off 1 base at V and 7 bases at J, with 14 bases between the two ends. The CDR3 is 15 residues long. J is TRBJ1-5 and V is TRBV6-6; possibly TRBD1 for D (5 bases). The clonotype comes from a man aged 18-30 years in good health and CMV-seronegative. The sample consisted of PBMCs. Here the CDR3 reads CASSYFQGKGQPQHF. For the CDR3, the DNA is TGTGCCAGCAGTTACTTCCAGGGTAAAGGACAGCCCCAGCATTTT.